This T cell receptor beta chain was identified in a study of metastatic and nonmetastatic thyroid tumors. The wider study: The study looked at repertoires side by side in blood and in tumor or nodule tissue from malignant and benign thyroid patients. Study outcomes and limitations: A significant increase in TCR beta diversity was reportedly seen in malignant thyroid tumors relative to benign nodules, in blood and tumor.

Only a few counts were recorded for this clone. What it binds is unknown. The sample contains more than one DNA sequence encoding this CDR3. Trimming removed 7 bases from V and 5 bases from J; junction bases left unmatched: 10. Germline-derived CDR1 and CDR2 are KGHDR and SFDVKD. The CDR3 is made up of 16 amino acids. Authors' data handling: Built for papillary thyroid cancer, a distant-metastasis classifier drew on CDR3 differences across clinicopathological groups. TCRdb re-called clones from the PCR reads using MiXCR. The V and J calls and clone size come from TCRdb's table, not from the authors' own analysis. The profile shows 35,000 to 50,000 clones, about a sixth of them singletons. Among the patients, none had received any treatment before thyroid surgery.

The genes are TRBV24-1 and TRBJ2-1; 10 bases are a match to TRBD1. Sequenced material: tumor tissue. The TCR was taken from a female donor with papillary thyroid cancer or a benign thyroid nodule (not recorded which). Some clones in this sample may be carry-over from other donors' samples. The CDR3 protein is CATSQSGTGADNEQFF. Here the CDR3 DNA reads TGTGCCACCAGCCAATCAGGGACAGGGGCGGACAATGAGCAGTTCTTC.